This T cell receptor beta chain appears in the sequencing data of a study of molecular identifiers for immune sequencing clone quantification. Naive CD8 libraries used 20,000 to 1,000,000 sorted cells and 10%, 30% or 50% RNA. V was cut by 10 bases and J by 2 bases, with 15 bases left in between. Germline V gene data show CDR1 as SGHNT and CDR2 as YYREEE (reference sequence). The CDR3 covers 13 residues. Library preparation followed earlier protocols using designated TCR primers. TCRdb reprocessed the PCR reads with MiXCR, giving one entry per CDR3 protein. The data contain about 60,000 distinct CDR3 sequences, around 20% of them singletons. Comments on this clonotype: One base away lies a much larger clone, so this may be a sequencing read error.

The source of this sequence is a human donor in good health. Some libraries in this study had Jurkat cell RNA spiked in. The sequencing sample was made of naive CD8+ T cells from blood, with Jurkat cell RNA spiked in. As for subset: FACS-sorted CD8+CD4-CCR7+CD45RA+ naive T cells. The gene calls are TRBV5-4 and TRBJ1-2; D is unclear. The CDR3 spells CAHSGGSNYGYTF. DNA for the CDR3: TGTGCCCATTCCGGTGGGAGCAACTATGGCTACACCTTC.